The rows below give T cell receptor beta chains drawn from one sample of a study of cytomegalovirus exposure and HLA in healthy donors. Libraries were prepared by immunoSEQ multiplex PCR; TCRdb keeps only in-frame clonotypes and omits some of them. The data show 150,000 to 200,000 clones, almost 80% seen once. Sequenced material: PBMCs. Receptors were obtained from a man aged 35-49 years in good health and CMV-seropositive. Each CDR3 is given with its conserved first and last residue. D genes are given only for firm matches. Clone size, where shown, is once, few, many, or a class for clones that have expanded.

clone_size | j_call | d_call | v_call | cdr3_aa | cdr3_nt
. | TRBJ2-7 | . | TRBV21-1 | CASSKPSGSYEQYF | TGTGCCAGCAGCAAACCTAGCGGCTCCTACGAGCAGTACTTC
. | TRBJ1-4 | TRBD1 | TRBV15 | CATSREKGRGREKLFF | TGTGCCACCAGCAGAGAAAAGGGCAGGGGGCGAGAAAAACTGTTTTTT
. | TRBJ2-7 | . | TRBV28 | CASSLPLSYEQYF | TGTGCCAGCAGTTTACCACTTTCCTACGAGCAGTACTTC
. | TRBJ1-4 | . | TRBV7-9 | CASSLSQGTNEKLFF | TGTGCCAGCAGCTTATCTCAGGGGACTAATGAAAAACTGTTTTTT
. | TRBJ2-3 | . | TRBV27 | CASSSLAKPDTQYF | TGTGCCAGCAGTTCACTCGCTAAGCCAGATACGCAGTATTTT
. | TRBJ2-1 | . | TRBV9 | CASSGGGSGQTYNEQFF | TGTGCCAGCAGCGGAGGGGGTAGCGGGCAGACCTACAATGAGCAGTTCTTC
few | TRBJ1-1 | . | TRBV6-5 | CANPGRGTEAFF | TGTGCCAACCCGGGGAGGGGCACTGAAGCTTTCTTT
. | TRBJ2-7 | TRBD1 | TRBV9 | CASSGQGRAHEQYF | TGTGCCAGCAGCGGACAGGGTCGGGCCCACGAGCAGTACTTC
once | TRBJ2-7 | . | TRBV18 | CASSAGSYEQYF | TGTGCCAGCTCAGCCGGGAGTTACGAGCAGTACTTC
. | TRBJ1-2 | . | TRBV5-1 | CASSSTGQGVGYTF | TGCGCCAGCTCCTCGACAGGTCAAGGGGTTGGCTACACCTTC
. | TRBJ1-1 | TRBD1 | TRBV5-6 | CASSLVAGGEAFF | TGTGCCAGCAGCTTGGTGGCAGGGGGCGAAGCTTTCTTT
. | TRBJ2-7 | . | TRBV28 | CASSLAGPYEQYF | TGTGCCAGCAGTTTAGCAGGGCCCTACGAGCAGTACTTC
once | TRBJ1-2 | . | TRBV6-6 | CASSYSEDIYGYTF | TGTGCCAGCAGTTACTCAGAGGATATCTATGGCTACACCTTC
. | TRBJ1-2 | . | TRBV28 | CASSLGTWGDGYTF | TGTGCCAGCAGTTTGGGGACCTGGGGGGATGGCTACACCTTC
. | TRBJ1-2 | . | TRBV28 | CASYTGWGGYTF | TGTGCCAGCTACACAGGGTGGGGGGGCTACACCTTC
once | TRBJ2-3 | . | TRBV4-1 | CASSQSQGLDTQYF | TGCGCCAGCAGCCAAAGTCAGGGCCTAGATACGCAGTATTTT
. | TRBJ2-2 | TRBD2 | TRBV28 | CASTPGGTGDANTGELFF | TGTGCCAGCACCCCCGGGGGGACGGGGGATGCGAACACCGGGGAGCTGTTTTTT
. | TRBJ2-3 | . | TRBV6-1 | CASRIHSTDTQYF | TGTGCCAGCAGAATTCATAGCACAGATACGCAGTATTTT
. | TRBJ2-5 | . | TRBV19 | CASSIVEGSGTQYF | TGTGCCAGTAGTATAGTTGAAGGATCTGGGACTCAGTACTTC
. | TRBJ1-1 | . | TRBV18 | CASSPEQANTEAFF | TGTGCCAGCTCACCAGAACAGGCTAACACTGAAGCTTTCTTT
. | TRBJ1-4 | . | TRBV28 | CASSFGSLATNEKLFF | TGTGCCAGCAGTTTTGGGAGCCTTGCAACTAATGAAAAACTGTTTTTT
. | TRBJ1-2 | TRBD1 | TRBV28 | CASSFSHADRGYGYTF | TGTGCCAGCAGTTTCTCACATGCCGACAGGGGATATGGCTACACCTTC
. | TRBJ2-5 | . | TRBV9 | CASTTGGGLETQYF | TGTGCCAGCACCACTGGTGGAGGGTTAGAGACCCAGTACTTC
. | TRBJ2-5 | . | TRBV9 | CASSVGGREGTQYF | TGTGCCAGCAGCGTAGGGGGCAGAGAAGGGACCCAGTACTTC
once | TRBJ2-1 | TRBD2 | TRBV11-3 | CASSLDGTSGTVQFF | TGTGCCAGCAGCTTAGATGGGACTAGCGGGACCGTGCAGTTCTTC
. | TRBJ2-5 | TRBD2 | TRBV5-1 | CASSNNPPGLQETQYF | TGCGCCAGCAGCAACAACCCACCGGGACTACAAGAGACCCAGTACTTC
. | TRBJ2-7 | TRBD2 | TRBV12-5 | CASVRQGGTSTSREQYF | TGTGCTAGTGTCCGGCAGGGCGGGACTAGTACGTCTAGGGAGCAGTACTTC
. | TRBJ1-5 | . | TRBV14 | CASSQYSNQPQHF | TGTGCCAGCAGCCAATATAGCAATCAGCCCCAGCATTTT
. | TRBJ2-5 | . | TRBV7-3 | CASSPTGSQETQYF | TGTGCCAGCAGTCCCACTGGGAGTCAAGAGACCCAGTACTTC
. | TRBJ2-7 | TRBD2 | TRBV7-2 | CASSLKSGKEQYF | TGTGCCAGCAGCTTAAAAAGCGGGAAAGAGCAGTACTTC
. | TRBJ1-1 | . | TRBV4-1 | CASSRGGDLRWNTEAFF | TGCGCCAGCAGCCGAGGGGGGGATTTGCGGTGGAACACTGAAGCTTTCTTT
. | TRBJ1-1 | TRBD1 | TRBV7-9 | CASSPGQLSPIRAFF | TGTGCCAGCAGCCCGGGACAGCTGAGTCCCATAAGGGCTTTCTTT
once | TRBJ2-1 | . | TRBV29-1 | CSVEDPSSYNEQFF | TGCAGCGTTGAAGATCCGAGCTCCTACAATGAGCAGTTCTTC
. | TRBJ2-7 | . | TRBV28 | CASSATGWGRSSYEQYF | TGTGCCAGCAGTGCAACGGGGTGGGGGCGTAGCTCCTACGAGCAGTACTTC
. | TRBJ2-1 | TRBD1 | TRBV19 | CASSIDPDRGWGEQFF | TGTGCCAGTAGTATAGATCCAGACAGGGGTTGGGGTGAGCAGTTCTTC
. | TRBJ2-5 | TRBD2 | TRBV7-9 | CASSYPTSGAQETQYF | TGTGCCAGCAGCTACCCGACTAGCGGGGCTCAAGAGACCCAGTACTTC
. | TRBJ2-1 | TRBD1 | TRBV5-1 | CASSPGQGAFNEQFF | TGCGCCAGCAGCCCTGGACAGGGGGCTTTTAATGAGCAGTTCTTC
. | TRBJ2-7 | TRBD1 | TRBV5-4 | CASTFGLGQNYGQYF | TGTGCCAGCACCTTTGGGCTGGGACAGAACTACGGGCAGTACTTC
. | TRBJ2-7 | . | TRBV28 | CASSLVGSLAYEQYF | TGTGCCAGCAGTTTAGTGGGGAGTTTGGCCTACGAGCAGTACTTC
. | TRBJ1-1 | TRBD1 | TRBV5-1 | CASSLGGTGALNTEAFF | TGCGCCAGCAGCTTGGGTGGGACAGGGGCATTGAACACTGAAGCTTTCTTT
once | TRBJ2-2 | TRBD1 | TRBV27 | CASSPKWTGWAGELFF | TGTGCCAGCAGTCCAAAATGGACAGGGTGGGCCGGGGAGCTGTTTTTT
. | TRBJ1-1 | TRBD1 | TRBV9 | CASSGRDRGPSGNTEAFF | TGTGCCAGCAGCGGCCGGGACAGGGGACCTAGCGGGAACACTGAAGCTTTCTTT